This T cell receptor (beta chain) originates from a study of blood T cell repertoires in COVID-19. Across the whole study: Specimens from acute and convalescent COVID-19 originated in the United States, Italy and Spain.

The CDR3 spans 16 residues. CDR1 and CDR2 (germline): LGHDT, YNNKEL (reference sequence). V shed 3 bases, J shed 6 bases, and the junction held 6 bases outside the gene matches. Original processing notes: By means of reference gene primer amplification, nucleated cell counts were estimated. The data were produced by immunoSEQ multiplex PCR, yet TCRdb's version contains in-frame clones alone and is incomplete. The V and J calls and clone size come from that table; D and trimming were worked out from the DNA. Of under 85,000 clones in the sample, less than 90% are singletons; the top ten hold about 15%.

The chain joins TRBV3-1 (or the pseudogene TRBV3-2) to TRBJ2-3, with 13 bases matching TRBD2. The TCR originated in a man aged 80 or over in a cohort sampled during active COVID-19. The sequencing sample was made of peripheral blood. The CDR3 here is CASSQTSGGFGDTQYF. The CDR3 DNA reads TGTGCCAGCAGCCAGACTAGCGGGGGGTTTGGGGATACGCAGTATTTT.